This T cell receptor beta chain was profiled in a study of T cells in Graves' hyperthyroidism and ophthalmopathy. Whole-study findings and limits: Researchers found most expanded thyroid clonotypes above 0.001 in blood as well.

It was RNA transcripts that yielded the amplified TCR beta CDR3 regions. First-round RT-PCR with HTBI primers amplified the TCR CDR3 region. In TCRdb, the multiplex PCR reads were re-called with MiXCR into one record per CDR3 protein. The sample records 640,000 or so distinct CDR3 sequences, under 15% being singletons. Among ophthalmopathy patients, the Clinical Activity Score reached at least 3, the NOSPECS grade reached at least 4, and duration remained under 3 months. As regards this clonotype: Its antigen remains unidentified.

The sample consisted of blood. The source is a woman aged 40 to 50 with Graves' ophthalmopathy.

CDR3 in DNA: TGTGCCTGGAACCGGGACGGGCCGGACGAAGCTTTCTTT. As protein: CAWNRDGPDEAFF. The chain uses TRBV30 and TRBJ1-1; TRBD1 is a possible D gene (5 bases). The CDR3 is 13 residues long. Per germline, CDR1 GTSNPN and CDR2 SVGIG (reference sequence). Deletions cut 4 bases from V and 8 bases from J, with 17 bases between.